This TCR beta chain was recovered during a study of blood T cell repertoires in COVID-19. Across the study: The analysed material was cDNA or gDNA that came from T cells, B-cell-depleted T cells, or PBMCs.

The germline V and J ends were trimmed by 1 base and 5 bases, with 23 bases remaining between them. This CDR3 spans 18 amino acids. CDR1 and CDR2 (germline): MGHDK, SYGVNS. In assigning cohorts, the study relied on participant-reported clinical history. Authors' analysis steps: Amplification from reference gene primers served as the basis for estimated nucleated cell counts. Generated by immunoSEQ multiplex PCR, the TCRdb table keeps only in-frame clones and is missing some. V, J and clone size are taken as reported in that table, and D and trimming were inferred from the DNA itself. This table has some 250,000 clones, approximately 83% appearing once.

The sequencing sample was made of PBMCs or T cells enriched from blood (not recorded which). This TCR was recovered from a woman aged 45-59 years who had recovered from COVID-19. This chain connects TRBV25-1 to TRBJ2-5; TRBD1 might be the D (7 bases). This CDR3 reads CASSELEREVTQGETQYF. CDR3 DNA sequence: TGTGCCAGCAGTGAATTGGAGAGGGAGGTTACACAGGGGGAGACCCAGTACTTC.